This T cell receptor beta chain was sequenced during a study of early T cells in non-severe SARS-CoV-2 infection. Background on the study: Whole-blood bulk RNA, unsorted, was sequenced, and chains were unpaired. The study, taken as a whole, reports: Private and CD4 specificities were missed by VDJdb matching, skewed to anti-spike CD8.

CDR3 length: 16 amino acids. V trimming: 7 bases; J trimming: 0 bases; junction bases outside the gene matches: 6. Germline V gene sequence: CDR1 SQVTM, CDR2 ANQGSEA. A note on this clonotype: Its antigen is undetermined.

Individual cDNA molecules were tagged with unique molecular identifiers, the study reported. TCRdb re-analysed the 5' RACE reads in MiXCR, keeping a single row per CDR3 protein. The table records 65,000 to 70,000 distinct CDR3 sequences, less than 15% of them present only once. Sequencing was done on a sample of whole blood. This clonotype originated in an adult who was a healthcare worker with PCR-confirmed SARS-CoV-2 infection or an uninfected control (not recorded which). The chain uses TRBV29-1 and TRBJ2-1; TRBD2 aligns across 13 bases. CDR3: CSARLAGGTSYNEQFF. The CDR3 DNA is TGCAGCGCACGACTAGCGGGGGGTACCTCCTACAATGAGCAGTTCTTC.